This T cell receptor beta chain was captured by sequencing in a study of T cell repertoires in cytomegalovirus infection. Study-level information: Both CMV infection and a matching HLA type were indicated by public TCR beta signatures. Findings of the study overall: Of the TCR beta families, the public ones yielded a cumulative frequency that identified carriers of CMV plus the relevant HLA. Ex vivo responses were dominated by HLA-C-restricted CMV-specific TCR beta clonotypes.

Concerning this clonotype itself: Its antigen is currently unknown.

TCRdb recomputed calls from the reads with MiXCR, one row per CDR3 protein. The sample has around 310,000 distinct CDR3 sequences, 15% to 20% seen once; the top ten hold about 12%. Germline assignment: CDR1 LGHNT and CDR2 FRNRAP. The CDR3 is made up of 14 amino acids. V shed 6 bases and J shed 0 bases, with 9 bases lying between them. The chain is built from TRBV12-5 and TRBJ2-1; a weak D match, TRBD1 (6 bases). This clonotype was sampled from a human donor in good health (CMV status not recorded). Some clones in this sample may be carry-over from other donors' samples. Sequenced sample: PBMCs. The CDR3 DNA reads TGTGCTAGTGGCTGGACAGACTCCTACAATGAGCAGTTCTTC. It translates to CASGWTDSYNEQFF.